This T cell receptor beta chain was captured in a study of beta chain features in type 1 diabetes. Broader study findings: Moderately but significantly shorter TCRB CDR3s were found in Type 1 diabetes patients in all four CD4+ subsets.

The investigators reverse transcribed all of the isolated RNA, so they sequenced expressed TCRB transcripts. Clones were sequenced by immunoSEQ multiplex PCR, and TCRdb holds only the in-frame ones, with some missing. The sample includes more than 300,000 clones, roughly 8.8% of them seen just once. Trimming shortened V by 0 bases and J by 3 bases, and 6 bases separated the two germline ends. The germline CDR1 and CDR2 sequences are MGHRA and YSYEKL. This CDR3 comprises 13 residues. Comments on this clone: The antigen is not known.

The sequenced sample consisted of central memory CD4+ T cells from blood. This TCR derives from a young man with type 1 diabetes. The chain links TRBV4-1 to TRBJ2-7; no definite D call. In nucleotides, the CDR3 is TGCGCCAGCAGCCAAGATGACATCTACGAGCAGTACTTC. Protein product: CASSQDDIYEQYF.